This T cell receptor (beta chain) was captured by sequencing in a study of cytomegalovirus exposure and HLA in healthy donors. Study-level results: A link between a missense DCLRE1C variant and TCR beta V- and J-gene trimming emerged from a later analysis. Clonal expansion was found to be greater in HLA-associated TCR beta chains than in equally common others in a later analysis. The authors excluded some V segments, including TRBV6-2 and TRBV6-3, as indistinguishable.

CDR3 length: 14 residues. Germline CDR1 and CDR2: SSHAT and FNYEAQ (reference sequence). The PCR ran on 60 Vbeta and 13 Jbeta primers. Clones were sequenced by immunoSEQ multiplex PCR, and TCRdb holds only the in-frame ones, with some missing. This table holds some 130,000 clones, over 75% found once. In regard to this clone: What it recognizes is unknown. An end of the junction differs from the germline gene, which may be a read error.

Input material: PBMCs. The V and J genes are TRBV7-7 and TRBJ2-5, with 8 bases lining up with TRBD2. This TCR was recovered from a woman in her 40s in good health and CMV-seropositive. CDR3 residues: CASSLREGRETQYF. The CDR3 DNA reads as TGTGCTAGCAGCTTACGGGAGGGCCGAGAGACCCAGTACTTC.